One and the same sample provided the 16 T cell receptor beta chains below, sequenced in a study of T cell changes during pregnancy in multiple sclerosis. The repertoire was sequenced with immunoSEQ multiplex PCR; TCRdb's copy has only in-frame clones and lacks some. Of some 100,000 clones in the sample, 80% to 95% were seen once. The sequencing here drew on peripheral blood, taken in the second trimester of pregnancy. Source of these receptors: a female donor with multiple sclerosis, enrolled in a pregnancy study.

The CDR3 DNA reads as TGTGCCAGCAGTTTCCTTTACACAACCGGGGTCCACGAGCAGTACTTC. Amino acid sequence: CASSFLYTTGVHEQYF. V usage is TRBV27 and J usage is TRBJ2-7; maybe TRBD2 (5 bases). V shed 3 bases and J shed 5 bases, with 20 bases lying between them. The CDR3 is 16 residues long. The germline CDR1 and CDR2 sequences are MNHEY and SMNVEV (reference sequence).

This clone was seen once. The rearrangement uses TRBV6-5 and TRBJ2-5; D may be TRBD1 (6 bases). The CDR3 is made up of 12 amino acids. Germline-derived CDR1 and CDR2 are MNHEY and SVGAGI. V was shortened by 10 bases and J by 3 bases, with 12 bases between the two germline ends. In DNA form, the CDR3 reads TGTGCCACCGCGACAGGAAAAGAGACCCAGTACTTC. This encodes CATATGKETQYF.

The rearrangement uses TRBV2 and TRBJ2-3; 7 bases map to TRBD2. Trimming removed 8 bases from V and 2 bases from J; junction bases left unmatched: 7. Germline loops: CDR1 SNHLY, CDR2 FYNNEI. The CDR3 extends over 14 amino acids. CDR3 DNA sequence: TGTGCCAGCCTTAGCGGGTCATCCACAGATACGCAGTATTTT. Protein: CASLSGSSTDTQYF.

The chain employs TRBV7-9 and TRBJ2-6, with D tentatively TRBD2 (6 bases). The CDR3 has 18 residues. V gave up 1 base and J gave up 0 bases, with 13 bases separating them. Germline values: CDR1 SEHNR, CDR2 FQNEAQ (reference sequence). The CDR3 is CASSLGGAGSSGANVLTF. The CDR3 DNA is TGTGCCAGCAGCTTAGGGGGCGCCGGGAGCTCTGGGGCCAACGTCCTGACTTTC.

This clone was found once. The chain recombines TRBV2 with TRBJ2-7, with TRBD2 as a possible D gene (6 bases). Per germline, CDR1 SNHLY and CDR2 FYNNEI. The CDR3 has 14 residues. Trimming stripped 5 bases from V and 6 bases from J, with 17 bases between. The CDR3 nucleotides read TGTGCCAGCAGTAGCACCACTAGCCGTATCGAGCAGTACTTC. Protein product: CASSSTTSRIEQYF.

The chain has TRBV7-8 and TRBJ1-2; 7 nucleotides align to TRBD1. V lost 2 bases and J lost 1; bases outside the gene matches: 19. The germline CDR1 and CDR2 sequences are SGHVS and FQNEAQ. This CDR3 is 20 amino acids long. The CDR3 loop reads CASSLFSDYRQGWDNYGYTF. The CDR3 DNA sequence: TGTGCCAGCAGCTTATTTTCGGACTACAGACAGGGATGGGATAACTATGGCTACACCTTC.

The chain has TRBV11-2 and TRBJ1-1, with D hard to call. Per germline, CDR1 SGHAT and CDR2 FQNNGV. The CDR3 is made up of 12 amino acids. The V end lost 2 bases, the J end lost 7 bases, and 8 bases lay between the germline ends. The CDR3 loop reads CASSLFSVEAFF. Here the CDR3 DNA reads TGTGCCAGCAGCTTATTTAGCGTTGAAGCTTTCTTT.

The CDR3 reads CASSYSSLAVNEQFF. The CDR3 DNA reads as TGTGCCAGCAGTTACTCGAGTCTAGCAGTCAATGAGCAGTTCTTC. The rearrangement joins TRBV6-5 to TRBJ2-1; maybe TRBD2 (5 bases). The CDR3 runs 15 residues. Germline V CDR1 and CDR2: MNHEY, SVGAGI. V lost 0 bases and J 6 bases, leaving 12 bases between the germline ends.

The rearrangement joins TRBV6-6 to TRBJ2-7, with TRBD1 matching 10 bases. V trimming: 6 bases; J trimming: 3 bases; junction bases outside the gene matches: 5. The CDR3 is 14 residues long. The V gene's germline CDR1 is MNHNY and CDR2 SVGAGI (reference sequence). Here the CDR3 reads CASRYGQGGYEQYF. In DNA form, the CDR3 reads TGTGCCAGCAGATACGGACAGGGGGGCTACGAGCAGTACTTC.

The chain links TRBV4-3 to TRBJ2-1; D is uncertain. V gave up 1 base and J gave up 3 bases, with 7 bases separating them. Looked up from germline, CDR1 is LGHNA and CDR2 is YSLEER. The CDR3 extends over 14 amino acids. CDR3 in amino acids: CASSQGANYNEQFF. The CDR3 region has the DNA TGCGCCAGCAGCCAAGGAGCGAACTACAATGAGCAGTTCTTC.

The V call is TRBV11-2, the J call TRBJ2-7, with TRBD1 as a possible D gene (6 bases). The CDR3 is made up of 12 amino acids. In germline, CDR1 is SGHAT, CDR2 FQNNGV. The ends were cut back, 5 bases at V and 3 bases at J, with 8 bases in the middle. CDR3 sequence (DNA): TGTGCCAGCAGCGTCAGGGGCTACGAGCAGTACTTC. It yields the protein CASSVRGYEQYF. The whole variable domain, remainder taken from reference TRBV11-2 and TRBJ2-7, is EAGVAQSPRYKIIEKRQSVAFWCNPISGHATLYWYQQILGQGPKLLIQFQNNGVVDDSQLPKDRFSAERLKGVDSTLKIQPAKLEDSAVYLCASSVRGYEQYFGPGTRLTVT.

The chain has TRBV19 and TRBJ2-7, with D maybe TRBD2 (6 bases). Germline V lookup: CDR1 LNHDA, CDR2 SQIVND (reference sequence). The CDR3 has 16 residues. The V end lost 9 bases, the J end lost 5 bases, and 26 bases lay between the germline ends. The CDR3 loop reads CASSPGRENHPNEQYF. For the CDR3, the DNA is TGTGCCAGCTCCCCAGGACGGGAGAACCACCCTAACGAGCAGTACTTC.

This rearrangement joins TRBV28 to TRBJ1-4; D is uncertain. CDR1 and CDR2 from the germline V gene are MDHEN and SYDVKM. The CDR3 loop spans 15 amino acids. V was trimmed by 1 base and J by 1 base, leaving 7 bases between them. The CDR3 DNA reads TGTGCCAGCAGTTTATTCGGGAGAACTAATGAAAAACTGTTTTTT. Translating gives CASSLFGRTNEKLFF.

The V call is TRBV5-6, the J call TRBJ2-7, with TRBD2 matching over 12 bases. Germline loops: CDR1 SGHDT, CDR2 YYEEEE. The CDR3 sequence is 17 residues long. The V segment lost 1 base and the J segment 3 bases; nucleotides outside the gene matches: 8. The CDR3 sequence is CASSLTRGLAGIYEQYF. As DNA, the CDR3 is TGTGCCAGCAGCTTGACCCGCGGACTAGCGGGAATCTACGAGCAGTACTTC.

The V gene is TRBV5-8, the J gene TRBJ2-2, with 7 bases lining up with TRBD2. The V gene's germline CDR1 is SGHTS and CDR2 YDEGEE. V was clipped by 5 bases and J by 5 bases; unmatched bases: 12. The CDR3 is 16 residues long. The CDR3 region has the DNA TGTGCCAGCAGAAGTGGAACGGGAGGCAGGACCGGGGAGCTGTTTTTT. This codes for CASRSGTGGRTGELFF.

Only a few counts were recorded for this clone. This chain uses TRBV29-1 with TRBJ1-3, with 9 bases lining up with TRBD1. Losses at the gene ends were 5 bases for V and 4 bases for J; bases not matched to a gene: 6. Germline values: CDR1 SQVTM, CDR2 ANQGSEA. The CDR3 sequence is 14 residues long. CDR3 sequence: CSVSGQGIGNTIYF. CDR3 in DNA: TGCAGCGTTTCGGGACAGGGTATCGGAAACACCATATATTTT.